A selection of T cell receptor beta chains follows, all from one sample in a study of T cell responses to AZD1222 COVID-19 vaccine. This table comes from immunoSEQ multiplex PCR, and its TCRdb copy is limited to in-frame clones, with some not included. This sample has under 200,000 clones, with more than 75% found just once. The source material was peripheral blood, sampled on day 0 of MenACWY control vaccination. The receptor set was obtained from an adult in good health. Each CDR3 is given with its conserved first and last residue. A D gene is named only where the DNA matches it firmly.

TRBD2	TRBV28	TRBJ2-1	TGTGCCAGCAGTTTCCACCGGACTAGCGGCTACAATGAGCAGTTCTTC	CASSFHRTSGYNEQFF
-	TRBV28	TRBJ1-5	TGTGCCAGCAGTTTACTTGCAGGGGACAATCAGCCCCAGCATTTT	CASSLLAGDNQPQHF
TRBD1	TRBV4-1	TRBJ2-4	TGCGCCAGCAGAAGTACAGGGGGAGCCAAAAACATTCAGTACTTC	CASRSTGGAKNIQYF
-	TRBV30	TRBJ1-1	TGTGCCTGGAGTGAAACCGGGACGCAGAACACTGAAGCTTTCTTT	CAWSETGTQNTEAFF
TRBD1	TRBV7-2	TRBJ2-3	TGTGCCAGCAGTCTAACAGGGGGCGCGGCGGATACGCAGTATTTT	CASSLTGGAADTQYF
-	TRBV18	TRBJ2-5	TGTGCCAGCTCACCGACTGAAGAGACCCAGTACTTC	CASSPTEETQYF
TRBD1	TRBV5-1	TRBJ2-7	TGCGCCAGCAGCTTGGCAGGGGGTTACCACGAGCAGTACTTC	CASSLAGGYHEQYF
-	TRBV4-2	TRBJ1-2	TGTGCCAGCAGCCAGGTTCGATTTGATCGGGATGGCTACACCTTC	CASSQVRFDRDGYTF
-	TRBV2	TRBJ2-3	TGTGCCAGCAGTGATAGTCAGCTCTCCTCGCTGGCAGATACGCAGTATTTT	CASSDSQLSSLADTQYF
TRBD1	TRBV27	TRBJ1-1	TGTGCCAGCAGTTTATCGACAGGGCCGAACACTGAAGCTTTCTTT	CASSLSTGPNTEAFF
TRBD1	TRBV5-1	TRBJ1-4	TGCGCCAGCAGCTTAACAGGGGAGAATGAAAAACTGTTTTTT	CASSLTGENEKLFF
TRBD1	TRBV5-1	TRBJ1-6	TGCGCCAGCAGCTTGGTACCCCCGCCACTGGGACAGGTTAATTCACCCCTCCACTTT	CASSLVPPPLGQVNSPLHF
-	TRBV7-2	TRBJ2-7	TGTGCCAGCAGCTTAACCCGGCTTAGCTCCTACGAGCAGTACTTC	CASSLTRLSSYEQYF
TRBD2	TRBV5-4	TRBJ2-1	TGTGCCAGCAGCACCGGGGGGGTGAATGAGCAGTTCTTC	CASSTGGVNEQFF
-	TRBV28	TRBJ2-7	TGTGCCAGCAGTTTACCCCCTCCGGGGGAGCAGTACTTC	CASSLPPPGEQYF
TRBD2	TRBV4-2	TRBJ2-1	TGTGCCAGCAGCCAGGGGCGGGAGGGCCGAATCGGTGGGAATGAGCAGTTCTTC	CASSQGREGRIGGNEQFF
-	TRBV7-2	TRBJ1-1	TGTGCCAGCAGCTTAGGGGGCAGCCCGAACACTGAAGCTTTCTTT	CASSLGGSPNTEAFF